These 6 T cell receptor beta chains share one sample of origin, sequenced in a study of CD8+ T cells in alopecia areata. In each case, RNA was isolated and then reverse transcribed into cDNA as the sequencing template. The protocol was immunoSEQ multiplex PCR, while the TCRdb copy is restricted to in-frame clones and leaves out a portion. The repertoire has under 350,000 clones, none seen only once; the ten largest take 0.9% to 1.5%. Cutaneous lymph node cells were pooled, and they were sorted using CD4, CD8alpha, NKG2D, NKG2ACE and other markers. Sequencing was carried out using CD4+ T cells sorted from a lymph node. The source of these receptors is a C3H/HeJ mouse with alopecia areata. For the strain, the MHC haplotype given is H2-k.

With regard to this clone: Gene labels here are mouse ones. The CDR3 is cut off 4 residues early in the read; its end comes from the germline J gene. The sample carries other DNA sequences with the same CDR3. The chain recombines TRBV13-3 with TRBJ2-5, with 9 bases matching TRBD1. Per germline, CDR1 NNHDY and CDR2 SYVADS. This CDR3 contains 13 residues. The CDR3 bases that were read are TGTGCCAGCAGTGCGGACAGGGGAGAC. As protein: CASSADRGD. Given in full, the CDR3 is CASSADRGDTQYF.

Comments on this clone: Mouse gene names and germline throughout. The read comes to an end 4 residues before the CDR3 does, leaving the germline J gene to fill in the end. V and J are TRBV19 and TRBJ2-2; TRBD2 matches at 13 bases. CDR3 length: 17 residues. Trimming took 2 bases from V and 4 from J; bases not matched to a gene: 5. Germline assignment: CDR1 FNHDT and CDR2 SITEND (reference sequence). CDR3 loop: CASSMDWGGAGTGQLYF. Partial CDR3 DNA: TGTGCCAGCAGTATGGACTGGGGGGGCGCGGGCACCGGG. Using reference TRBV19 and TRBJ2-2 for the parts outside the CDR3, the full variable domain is GGIITQTPKFLIGQEGQKLTLKCQQNFNHDTMYWYRQDSGKGLRLIYYSITENDLQKGDLSEGYDASREKKSSFSLTVTSAQKNEMAVFLCASSMDWGGAGTGQLYFGEGSKLTVL.

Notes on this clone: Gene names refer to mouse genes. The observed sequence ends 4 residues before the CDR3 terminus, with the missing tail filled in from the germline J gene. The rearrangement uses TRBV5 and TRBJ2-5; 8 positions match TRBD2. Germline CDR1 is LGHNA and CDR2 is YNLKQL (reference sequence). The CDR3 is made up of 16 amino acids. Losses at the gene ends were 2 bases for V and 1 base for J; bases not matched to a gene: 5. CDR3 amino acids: CASSQNRWGDQDTQYF. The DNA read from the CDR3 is TGTGCCAGCAGCCAAAATCGCTGGGGGGACCAAGAC.

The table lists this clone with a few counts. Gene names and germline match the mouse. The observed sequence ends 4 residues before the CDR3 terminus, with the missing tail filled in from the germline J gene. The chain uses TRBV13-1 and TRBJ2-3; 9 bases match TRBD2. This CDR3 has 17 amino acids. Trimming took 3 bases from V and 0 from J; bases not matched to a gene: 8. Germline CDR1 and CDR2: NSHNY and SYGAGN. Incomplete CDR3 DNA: TGTGCCAGCAGTGGTCCTTCTGGGGGGGGTAGTGCAGAA. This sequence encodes CASSGPSGGGSAE. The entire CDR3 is CASSGPSGGGSAETLYF.

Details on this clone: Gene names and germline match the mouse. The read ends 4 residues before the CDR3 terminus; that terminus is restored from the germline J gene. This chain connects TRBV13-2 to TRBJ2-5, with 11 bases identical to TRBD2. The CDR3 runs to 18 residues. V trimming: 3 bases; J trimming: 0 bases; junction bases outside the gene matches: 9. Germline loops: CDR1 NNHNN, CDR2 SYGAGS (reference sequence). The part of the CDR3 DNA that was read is TGTGCCAGCGGTGCAGTCCCGGGACTGGGGGTTAACCAAGAC. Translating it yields CASGAVPGLGVNQD. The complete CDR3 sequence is CASGAVPGLGVNQDTQYF.

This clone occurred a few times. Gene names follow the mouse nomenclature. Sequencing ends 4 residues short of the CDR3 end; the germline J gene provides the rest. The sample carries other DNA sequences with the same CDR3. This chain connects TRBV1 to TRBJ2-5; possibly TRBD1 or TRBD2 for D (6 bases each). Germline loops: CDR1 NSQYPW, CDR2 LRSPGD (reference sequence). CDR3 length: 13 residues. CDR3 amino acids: CTCSAGGLDTQYF. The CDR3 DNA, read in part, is TGCACCTGCAGTGCAGGGGGGCTGGAC.